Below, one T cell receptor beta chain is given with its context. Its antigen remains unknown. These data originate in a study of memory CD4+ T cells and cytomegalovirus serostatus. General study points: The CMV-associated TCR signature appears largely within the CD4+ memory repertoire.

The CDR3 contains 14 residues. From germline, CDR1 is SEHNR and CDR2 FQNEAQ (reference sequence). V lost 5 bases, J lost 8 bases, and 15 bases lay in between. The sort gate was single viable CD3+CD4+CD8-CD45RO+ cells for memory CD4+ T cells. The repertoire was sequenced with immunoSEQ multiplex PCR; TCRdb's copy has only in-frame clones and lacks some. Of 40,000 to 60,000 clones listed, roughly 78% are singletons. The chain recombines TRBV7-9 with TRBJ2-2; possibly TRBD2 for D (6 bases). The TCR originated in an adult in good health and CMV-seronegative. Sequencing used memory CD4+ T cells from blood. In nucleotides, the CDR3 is TGTGCCAGCAGCCCACTTGGCGGGGTAGGGGAGCTGTTTTTT. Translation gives CASSPLGGVGELFF.